This T cell receptor beta chain was identified during a study of T cells after yellow fever vaccination. Study-wide results and caveats: Reappearing after the booster were most of the clones from primary vaccination (roughly 96% CD4, 88% CD8).

As TCR cDNA was made by 5'RACE template switching, a universal primer site and UMIs were added. TCRdb passed the 5' RACE reads through MiXCR, listing each CDR3 protein once. The sample shows roughly 320,000 distinct CDR3 sequences, about 10% of them seen only once. The CDR3 has 14 residues. Between the trimmed V and J ends, which lost 1 base and 8 bases, there was a span of 12 bases. Per the germline V gene, CDR1 is SGHTA and CDR2 is FQGTGA. This clonotype came up a few times. Its antigen is still unknown. The TCR was taken from a man younger than 30 who received the YFV17D yellow fever vaccine. The chain employs TRBV7-3 and TRBJ2-4, with unresolved D. Sequencing used CD4+ T cells sorted from PBMCs, obtained 45 days after the yellow fever booster vaccination. The chain's CDR3 is CASSLMGSQDIQYF. CDR3 in DNA: TGTGCCAGCAGCTTAATGGGCAGTCAGGACATTCAGTACTTC. Drawing the rest from reference TRBV7-3 and TRBJ2-4, the complete variable domain is GAGVSQTPSNKVTEKGKYVELRCDPISGHTALYWYRQSLGQGPEFLIYFQGTGAADDSGLPNDRFFAVRPEGSVSTLKIQRTERGDSAVYLCASSLMGSQDIQYFGAGTRLSVL.